The 20 T cell receptor beta chains listed next were all sequenced from one sample in a study of cytomegalovirus exposure and HLA in healthy donors listed by TCRdb under 2017. Library prep was done by the immunoSEQ multiplex PCR assay. The multiplex PCR relied on a mix of 60 forward primers for TCR Vbeta segments and 13 reverse primers for TCR Jbeta segments. The immuneACCESS repertoire file appears here via TCRdb, limited to in-frame rearrangements. These files lack a portion of the clones; in checked studies, under half of the deficit traces to unresolved V genes, and the cause of the others is not known. In this sample the table shows fewer than 250,000 clones, roughly 81% of which occur a single time. The ten top clones hold about 3% of the sample. The sample comprised PBMCs. The receptors come from a woman between 25 and 40 years old in good health and CMV-seropositive.

In DNA form, the CDR3 reads TGTGCCAGCAGCTTCGGGACAGGGGGCTACGAGCAGTACTTC. Its translation is CASSFGTGGYEQYF. This chain connects TRBV7-6 to TRBJ2-7, with 11 bases that match TRBD1. The V gene's germline CDR1 is SGHVS and CDR2 FNYEAQ. The CDR3 runs 14 residues. With 3 bases clipped from V and 3 bases from J, the junction kept 1 base outside the gene matches.

This chain links TRBV18 with TRBJ2-7; 7 nucleotides agree with TRBD1. Germline CDR1 reads KGHSH; CDR2 reads LQKENI. The V gene end was trimmed by 1 base and the J gene end by 2 bases; junction bases not matched to a gene: 17. This CDR3 contains 19 residues. The CDR3 nucleotides are TGTGCCAGCTCACCACTCGACCACCCGGACAGGAGTTTACCCTACGAGCAGTACTTC. It codes for CASSPLDHPDRSLPYEQYF. Drawing the rest from reference TRBV18 and TRBJ2-7, the complete variable domain is NAGVMQNPRHLVRRRGQEARLRCSPMKGHSHVYWYRQLPEEGLKFMVYLQKENIIDESGMPKERFSAEFPKEGPSILRIQQVVRGDSAAYFCASSPLDHPDRSLPYEQYFGPGTRLTVT.

The table lists this clone with a few counts. The rearrangement uses TRBV11-2 and TRBJ2-1; 11 bases are shared with TRBD2. Germline values: CDR1 SGHAT, CDR2 FQNNGV. The CDR3 has 14 amino acids. The V gene end was trimmed by 8 bases and the J gene end by 9 bases; junction bases not matched to a gene: 9. CDR3 bases: TGTGCCAGCGGGACGCTAGCGGGAGGACCTGAGCAGTTCTTC. Its translation is CASGTLAGGPEQFF. The whole variable domain, remainder taken from reference TRBV11-2 and TRBJ2-1, is EAGVAQSPRYKIIEKRQSVAFWCNPISGHATLYWYQQILGQGPKLLIQFQNNGVVDDSQLPKDRFSAERLKGVDSTLKIQPAKLEDSAVYLCASGTLAGGPEQFFGPGTRLTVL.

V gene TRBV14 combines with J gene TRBJ1-6; D is unclear. CDR1 and CDR2 (germline): SGHDN, FVKESK. The CDR3 is 19 amino acids. Trimming removed 0 bases at V and 8 bases at J, with 23 bases between. As DNA, the CDR3 is TGTGCCAGCAGCCAAGATAGGAGGAGCCTATCAATGGGATATTCACCCCTCCACTTT. It specifies CASSQDRRSLSMGYSPLHF.

V gene TRBV19 combines with J gene TRBJ1-2; D might be TRBD1 (6 bases). The CDR3 runs to 15 residues. Germline CDR1 and CDR2: LNHDA and SQIVND (reference sequence). Trimming shortened V by 5 bases and J by 1 base, and 14 bases separated the two germline ends. CDR3 protein: CASSANTGFNYGYTF. CDR3 sequence (DNA): TGTGCCAGTAGTGCTAACACAGGGTTTAACTATGGCTACACCTTC.

The rearrangement links TRBV5-4 to TRBJ1-1; D is unclear. CDR3 length: 16 amino acids. Germline CDR1 and CDR2: SGHNT and YYREEE (reference sequence). With 0 bases removed from V and 1 base from J, the gap between germline ends came to 13 bases. The CDR3, as DNA: TGTGCCAGCAGCTTGGATGGCGGGTTTACGAACACTGAAGCTTTCTTT. Translated, it gives CASSLDGGFTNTEAFF. The variable domain in full, completed from reference TRBV5-4 and TRBJ1-1, reads ETGVTQSPTHLIKTRGQQVTLRCSSQSGHNTVSWYQQALGQGPQFIFQYYREEENGRGNFPPRFSGLQFPNYSSELNVNALELDDSALYLCASSLDGGFTNTEAFFGQGTRLTVV.

The gene calls are TRBV2 and TRBJ1-3; 7 positions agree with TRBD1. V lost 6 bases, J lost 4 bases, and 9 bases stayed unmatched. Germline CDR1 and CDR2: SNHLY and FYNNEI. This CDR3 is built from 15 residues. CDR3 amino acids: CASRRDRAFGNTIYF. For the CDR3, the DNA is TGTGCCAGCAGAAGAGACAGGGCATTCGGAAACACCATATATTTT.

The chain links TRBV4-1 to TRBJ2-7; D is uncertain. Germline CDR1 reads MGHRA; CDR2 reads YSYEKL. With 4 bases removed from V and 3 bases from J, the gap between germline ends came to 16 bases. This CDR3 is built from 15 residues. In DNA form, the CDR3 reads TGCGCCAGCAGCCCTTCTTTATCTCCACTCTACGAGCAGTACTTC. Its translation is CASSPSLSPLYEQYF.

Only a few counts were recorded for this clone. J is TRBJ1-2 and V is TRBV29-1; 7 positions match TRBD1. The V gene end was trimmed by 7 bases and the J gene end by 0 bases; junction bases not matched to a gene: 5. The CDR3 totals 13 residues. Germline CDR1 and CDR2: SQVTM and ANQGSEA. CDR3 sequence (DNA): TGCAGCGCCCGGACAGGAGCTAACTATGGCTACACCTTC. Translating gives CSARTGANYGYTF. Full variable domain (rest looked up from reference TRBV29-1 and TRBJ1-2): SAVISQKPSRDICQRGTSLTIQCQVDSQVTMMFWYRQQPGQSLTLIATANQGSEATYESGFVIDKFPISRPNLTFSTLTVSNMSPEDSSIYLCSARTGANYGYTFGSGTRLTVV.

V usage is TRBV6-5 and J usage is TRBJ2-3; 13 bases are a match to TRBD2. The germline V gene encodes CDR1 MNHEY and CDR2 SVGAGI. CDR3 length: 16 amino acids. V was pared by 0 bases and J by 5 bases, with 2 bases of the junction left unmatched. The CDR3 here is CASSYSRTSGGDTQYF. In DNA, the CDR3 is TGTGCCAGCAGTTACTCGCGGACTAGCGGGGGAGATACGCAGTATTTT.

V and J are TRBV7-9 and TRBJ2-1, with D tentatively TRBD2 (6 bases). Germline lookup yields CDR1 SEHNR and CDR2 FQNEAQ (reference sequence). V was pared by 5 bases and J by 1 base, with 15 bases between. The CDR3 is 16 amino acids. The CDR3, as DNA: TGTGCCAGCAGCGCCGGGACTGGTGTGTCCTACAATGAGCAGTTCTTC. It translates to CASSAGTGVSYNEQFF.

V gene TRBV29-1 combines with J gene TRBJ2-5; no definite D call. V lost 1 base and J lost 5, with 11 bases in between. CDR3 length: 13 residues. Germline CDR1 reads SQVTM; CDR2 reads ANQGSEA. The CDR3 protein is CSVEAAGQETQYF. The DNA of the CDR3 is TGCAGCGTTGAAGCCGCAGGTCAGGAGACCCAGTACTTC.

This chain joins TRBV10-3 and TRBJ1-2; D perhaps matches TRBD1 (6 bases). CDR3 length equals 18 residues. V was cut by 0 bases and J by 0 bases, with 17 bases left in between. Germline V gives CDR1 ENHRY, CDR2 SYGVKD. CDR3 in DNA: TGTGCCATCAGTGAGTCCATAAGGGGGACATCCACTAACTATGGCTACACCTTC. Amino acid sequence: CAISESIRGTSTNYGYTF.

This chain uses TRBV6-6 with TRBJ2-7; TRBD2 aligns across 9 bases. V shed 8 bases, J shed 1 base, and the junction held 9 bases outside the gene matches. This CDR3 is 15 amino acids long. The V gene's germline CDR1 is MNHNY and CDR2 SVGAGI (reference sequence). CDR3 bases: TGTGCCAGCGTCCCCGGGGCGGGAGGGTCCTACGAGCAGTACTTC. As protein: CASVPGAGGSYEQYF.

The chain carries TRBV6-5 and TRBJ1-1, with D hard to call. Germline-derived CDR1 and CDR2 are MNHEY and SVGAGI. This CDR3 is 14 amino acids long. V was pared by 2 bases and J by 1 base, with 8 bases between. CDR3 protein: CASSYGRRNTEAFF. The CDR3 coding sequence is TGTGCCAGCAGTTACGGTAGGAGGAACACTGAAGCTTTCTTT.

With regard to this clone: At one end the junction does not follow the germline gene, possibly because of a read error. The rearrangement uses TRBV7-2 and TRBJ2-5; 11 nucleotides agree with TRBD2. This CDR3 has 15 residues. The germline gives CDR1 SGHTA, CDR2 FQGNSA. CDR3 loop: CASSLALAGEKTGDF. CDR3 sequence (DNA): TGTGCCAGCAGCTTAGCACTAGCGGGAGAGAAGACGGGGGACTTC.

The J gene is TRBJ2-7, the V gene TRBV27, with 12 positions matching TRBD2. CDR1 is MNHEY, CDR2 SMNVEV, per germline (reference sequence). Germline trimming cut 6 bases from V and 6 bases from J; bases unmatched to any gene: 9. This CDR3 spans 15 amino acids. The DNA for the CDR3 is TGTGCCAGCAGCTTAAGACTAGCGGGAGTGGCCGAGCAGTACTTC. It is translated as CASSLRLAGVAEQYF.

In this sample, this clone turned up a few times. V gene TRBV19 combines with J gene TRBJ1-1; tentative D call: TRBD1 (5 bases). Germline V CDR1 and CDR2: LNHDA, SQIVND (reference sequence). Trimming took off 6 bases at V and 1 base at J, with 15 bases between the two ends. The CDR3 length is 15 residues. This CDR3 reads CASRSLSRANTEAFF. CDR3 nucleotide sequence: TGTGCCAGTAGGAGCCTAAGCAGGGCGAACACTGAAGCTTTCTTT.

CDR3 sequence reads: CASSPRERTRSDEQFF. The CDR3 nucleotides are TGTGCCAGCTCACCACGGGAAAGGACTAGGAGCGATGAGCAGTTCTTC. V gene TRBV18 combines with J gene TRBJ2-1; TRBD2 matches 7 bases. CDR3 length: 16 amino acids. The V gene end was trimmed by 1 base and the J gene end by 8 bases; junction bases not matched to a gene: 11. The germline CDR1 and CDR2 sequences are KGHSH and LQKENI.

The V and J genes are TRBV6-1 and TRBJ2-1; 10 nucleotides match TRBD2. This CDR3 contains 14 residues. J gave up 6 bases and V 6 bases, and 5 bases lay outside the gene matches. Germline CDR1 reads MNHNS; CDR2 reads SASEGT. The CDR3 protein is CASRDLAGANEQFF. Written as DNA, the CDR3 is TGTGCCAGCAGGGACCTAGCGGGAGCCAATGAGCAGTTCTTC.